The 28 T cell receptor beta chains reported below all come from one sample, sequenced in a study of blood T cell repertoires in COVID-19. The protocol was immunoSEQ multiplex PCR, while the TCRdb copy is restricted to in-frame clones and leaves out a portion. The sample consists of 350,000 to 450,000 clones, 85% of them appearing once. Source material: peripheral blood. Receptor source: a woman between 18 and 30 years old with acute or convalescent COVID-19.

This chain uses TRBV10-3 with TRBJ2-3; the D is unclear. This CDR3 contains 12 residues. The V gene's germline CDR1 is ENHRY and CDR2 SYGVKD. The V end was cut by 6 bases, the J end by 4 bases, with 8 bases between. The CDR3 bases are TGTGCCATCAGCGGAGACTCAGATACGCAGTATTTT. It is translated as CAISGDSDTQYF.

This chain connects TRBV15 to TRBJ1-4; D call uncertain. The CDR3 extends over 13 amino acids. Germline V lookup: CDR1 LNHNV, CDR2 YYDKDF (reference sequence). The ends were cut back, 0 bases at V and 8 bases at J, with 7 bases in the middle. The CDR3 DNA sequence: TGTGCCACCAGCAGAGATCTCCGGGAAAAACTGTTTTTT. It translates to CATSRDLREKLFF.

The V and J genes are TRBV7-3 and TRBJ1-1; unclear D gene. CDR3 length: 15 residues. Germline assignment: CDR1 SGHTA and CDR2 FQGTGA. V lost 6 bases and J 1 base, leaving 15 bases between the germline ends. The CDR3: CASRERPGGNTEAFF. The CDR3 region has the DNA TGTGCCAGCAGGGAGAGACCGGGAGGGAACACTGAAGCTTTCTTT.

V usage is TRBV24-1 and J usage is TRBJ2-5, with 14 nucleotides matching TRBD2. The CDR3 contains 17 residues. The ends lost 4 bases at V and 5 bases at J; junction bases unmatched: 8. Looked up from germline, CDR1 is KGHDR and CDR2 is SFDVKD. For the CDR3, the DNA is TGTGCCACCAGTGACTCGCAGACTAGCGGGGGGGGCGAGACCCAGTACTTC. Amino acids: CATSDSQTSGGGETQYF.

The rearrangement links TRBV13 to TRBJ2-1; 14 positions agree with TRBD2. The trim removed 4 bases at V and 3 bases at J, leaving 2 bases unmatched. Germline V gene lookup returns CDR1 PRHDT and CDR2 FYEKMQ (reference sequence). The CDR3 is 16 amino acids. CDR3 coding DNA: TGTGCCAGCAGCTCCGGGACTAGCGGGAGCTACAATGAGCAGTTCTTC. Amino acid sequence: CASSSGTSGSYNEQFF.

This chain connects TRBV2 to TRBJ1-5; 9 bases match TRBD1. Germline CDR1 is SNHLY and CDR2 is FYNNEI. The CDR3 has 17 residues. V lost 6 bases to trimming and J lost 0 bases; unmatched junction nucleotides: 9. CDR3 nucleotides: TGTGCCAGCAGCCGGACAGGGGCGGGATATAGCAATCAGCCCCAGCATTTT. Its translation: CASSRTGAGYSNQPQHF. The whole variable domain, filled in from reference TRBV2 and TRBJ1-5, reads EPEVTQTPSHQVTQMGQEVILRCVPISNHLYFYWYRQILGQKVEFLVSFYNNEISEKSEIFDDQFSVERPDGSNFTLKIRSTKLEDSAMYFCASSRTGAGYSNQPQHFGDGTRLSIL.

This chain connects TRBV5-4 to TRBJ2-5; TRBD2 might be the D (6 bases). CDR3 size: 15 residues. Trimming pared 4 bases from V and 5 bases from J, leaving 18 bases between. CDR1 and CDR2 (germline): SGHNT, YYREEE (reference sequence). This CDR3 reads CASSPVSGEMETQYF. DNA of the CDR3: TGTGCCAGCAGCCCGGTGTCGGGGGAGATGGAGACCCAGTACTTC.

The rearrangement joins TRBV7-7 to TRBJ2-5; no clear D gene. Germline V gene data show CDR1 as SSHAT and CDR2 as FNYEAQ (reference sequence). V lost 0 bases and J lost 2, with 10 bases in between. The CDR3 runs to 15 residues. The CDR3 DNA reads TGTGCCAGCAGCTTAGCGGGCCTCGCTCAAGAGACCCAGTACTTC. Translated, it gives CASSLAGLAQETQYF.

The CDR3 bases are TGTGCCAGTAGTATCGGACCGACAGGGGTGGCCACTGAAGCTTTCTTT. This translates into CASSIGPTGVATEAFF. The chain combines TRBV19 with TRBJ1-1; 8 bases line up with TRBD1. The CDR3 loop spans 16 amino acids. V was pared by 3 bases and J by 4 bases, with 10 bases of the junction left unmatched. Per the germline V gene, CDR1 is LNHDA and CDR2 is SQIVND (reference sequence).

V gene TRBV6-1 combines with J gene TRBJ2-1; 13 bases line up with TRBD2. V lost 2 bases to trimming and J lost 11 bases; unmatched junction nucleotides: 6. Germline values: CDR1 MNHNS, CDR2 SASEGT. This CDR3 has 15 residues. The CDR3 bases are TGTGCCAGCAGTGAACCGGGACTAGCGGGACCCAAGCAGTTCTTC. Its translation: CASSEPGLAGPKQFF.

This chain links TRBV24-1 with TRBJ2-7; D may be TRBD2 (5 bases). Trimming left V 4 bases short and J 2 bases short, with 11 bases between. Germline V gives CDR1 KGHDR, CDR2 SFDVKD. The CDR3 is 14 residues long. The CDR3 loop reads CATSDGGRAYEQYF. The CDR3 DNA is TGTGCCACCAGTGACGGAGGACGCGCCTACGAGCAGTACTTC.

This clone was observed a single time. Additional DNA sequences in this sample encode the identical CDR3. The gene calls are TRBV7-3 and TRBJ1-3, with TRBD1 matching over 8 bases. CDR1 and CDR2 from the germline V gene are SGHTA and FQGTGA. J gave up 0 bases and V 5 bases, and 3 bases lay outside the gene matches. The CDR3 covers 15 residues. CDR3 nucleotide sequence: TGTGCCAGCAGCCCGGGGACAGGCTCTGGAAACACCATATATTTT. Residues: CASSPGTGSGNTIYF.

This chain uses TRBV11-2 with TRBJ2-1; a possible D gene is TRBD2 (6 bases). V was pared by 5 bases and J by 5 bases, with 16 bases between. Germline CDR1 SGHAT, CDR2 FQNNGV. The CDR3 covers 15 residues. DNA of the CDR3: TGTGCCAGCAGCGCTAGGGTGGCGGGGAACAATGAGCAGTTCTTC. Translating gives CASSARVAGNNEQFF.

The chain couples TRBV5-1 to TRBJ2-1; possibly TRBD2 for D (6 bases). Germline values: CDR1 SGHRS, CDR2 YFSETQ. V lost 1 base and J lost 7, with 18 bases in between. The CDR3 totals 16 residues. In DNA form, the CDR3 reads TGCGCCAGCAGCTTGTTGGAGGGAGGAGTGGGAAATGAGCAGTTCTTC. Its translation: CASSLLEGGVGNEQFF.

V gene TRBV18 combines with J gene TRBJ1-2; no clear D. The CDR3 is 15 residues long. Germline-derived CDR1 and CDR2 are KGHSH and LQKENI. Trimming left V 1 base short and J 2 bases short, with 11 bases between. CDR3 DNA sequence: TGTGCCAGCTCACCACAGGCGACACTGAACTATGGCTACACCTTC. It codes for CASSPQATLNYGYTF.

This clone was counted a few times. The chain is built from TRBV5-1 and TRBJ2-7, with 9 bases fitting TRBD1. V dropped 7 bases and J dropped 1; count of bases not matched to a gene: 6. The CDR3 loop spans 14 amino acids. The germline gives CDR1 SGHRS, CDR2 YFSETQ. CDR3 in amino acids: CASGTGTGSYEQYF. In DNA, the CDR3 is TGCGCCAGCGGAACCGGGACAGGGTCCTACGAGCAGTACTTC.

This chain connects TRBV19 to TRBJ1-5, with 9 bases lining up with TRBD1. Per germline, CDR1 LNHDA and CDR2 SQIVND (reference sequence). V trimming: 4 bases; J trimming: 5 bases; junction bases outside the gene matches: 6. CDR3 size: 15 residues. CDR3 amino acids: CASSTPDRGYQPQHF. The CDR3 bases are TGTGCCAGTAGTACCCCGGACAGGGGCTATCAGCCCCAGCATTTT.

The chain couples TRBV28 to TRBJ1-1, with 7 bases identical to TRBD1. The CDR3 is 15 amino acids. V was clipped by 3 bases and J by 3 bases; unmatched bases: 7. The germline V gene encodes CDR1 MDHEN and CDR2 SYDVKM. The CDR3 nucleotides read TGTGCCAGCAGTTTGTCCGGACAGGAGTACACTGAAGCTTTCTTT. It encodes CASSLSGQEYTEAFF.

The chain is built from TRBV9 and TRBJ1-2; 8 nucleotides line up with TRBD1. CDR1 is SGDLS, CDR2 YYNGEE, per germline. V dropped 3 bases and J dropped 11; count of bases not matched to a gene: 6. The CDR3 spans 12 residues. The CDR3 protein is CASSDPGQVYTF. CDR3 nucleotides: TGTGCCAGCAGCGATCCGGGACAGGTGTACACCTTC.

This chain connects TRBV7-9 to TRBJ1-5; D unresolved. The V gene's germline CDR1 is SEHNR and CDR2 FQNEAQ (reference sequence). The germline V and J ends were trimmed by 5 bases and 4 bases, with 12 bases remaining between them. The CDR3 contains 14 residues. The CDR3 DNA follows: TGTGCCAGCAGCCACTCGGGAGAAAATCAGCCCCAGCATTTT. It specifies CASSHSGENQPQHF.

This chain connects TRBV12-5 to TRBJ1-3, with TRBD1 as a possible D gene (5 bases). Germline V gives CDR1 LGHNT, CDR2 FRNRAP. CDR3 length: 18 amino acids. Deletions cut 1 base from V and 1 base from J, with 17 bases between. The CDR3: CASGLEVALGVSGNTIYF. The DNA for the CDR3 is TGTGCTAGTGGTTTGGAAGTAGCCCTAGGGGTTTCTGGAAACACCATATATTTT.

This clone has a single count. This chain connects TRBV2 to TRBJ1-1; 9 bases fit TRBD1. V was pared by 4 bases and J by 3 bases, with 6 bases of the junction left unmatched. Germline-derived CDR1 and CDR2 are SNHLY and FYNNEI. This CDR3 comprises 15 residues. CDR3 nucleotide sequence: TGTGCCAGCAGTGCTGGGACAGGGAGTTACACTGAAGCTTTCTTT. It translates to CASSAGTGSYTEAFF.

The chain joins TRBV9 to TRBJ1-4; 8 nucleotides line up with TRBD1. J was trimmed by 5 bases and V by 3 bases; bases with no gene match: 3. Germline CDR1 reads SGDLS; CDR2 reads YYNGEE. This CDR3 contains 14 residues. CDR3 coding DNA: TGTGCCAGCAGCGGTGACAGGGGAAATGAAAAACTGTTTTTT. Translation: CASSGDRGNEKLFF.

The CDR3 DNA reads as TGTGCCAGCAACGGACAGGGACTCGAAGCTTTCTTT. Translating gives CASNGQGLEAFF. V is TRBV7-9 and J is TRBJ1-1, with TRBD1 identical over 8 bases. The CDR3 extends over 12 amino acids. CDR1 is SEHNR, CDR2 FQNEAQ, per germline (reference sequence). J was trimmed by 8 bases and V by 7 bases; bases with no gene match: 6.

The CDR3, as DNA: TGTGCCAGCAGTCCCGACACCTACAATGAGCAGTTCTTC. It yields the protein CASSPDTYNEQFF. The chain uses TRBV12-3 or TRBV12-4 and TRBJ2-1; D is unclear. V lost 5 bases to trimming and J lost 2 bases, with 7 bases between them. The CDR3 runs to 13 residues.

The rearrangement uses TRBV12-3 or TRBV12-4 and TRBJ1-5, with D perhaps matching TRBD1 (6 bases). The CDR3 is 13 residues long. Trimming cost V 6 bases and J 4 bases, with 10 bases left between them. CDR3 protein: CASSHRENQPQHF. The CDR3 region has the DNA TGTGCCAGCAGCCACAGGGAAAATCAGCCCCAGCATTTT.

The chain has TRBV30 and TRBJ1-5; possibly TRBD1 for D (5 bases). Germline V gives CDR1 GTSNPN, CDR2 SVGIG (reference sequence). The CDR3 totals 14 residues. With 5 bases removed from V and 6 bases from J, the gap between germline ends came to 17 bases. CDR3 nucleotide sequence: TGTGCCTGGGCTTCAGGGATCAAGGGTCAGCCCCAGCATTTT. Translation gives CAWASGIKGQPQHF.

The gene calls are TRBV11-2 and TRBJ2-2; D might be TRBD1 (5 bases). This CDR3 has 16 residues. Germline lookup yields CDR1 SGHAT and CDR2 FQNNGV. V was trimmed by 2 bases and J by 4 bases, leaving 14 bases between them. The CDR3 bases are TGTGCCAGCAGCTTAATCGGCAGGGTCAGCACCGGGGAGCTGTTTTTT. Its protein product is CASSLIGRVSTGELFF.